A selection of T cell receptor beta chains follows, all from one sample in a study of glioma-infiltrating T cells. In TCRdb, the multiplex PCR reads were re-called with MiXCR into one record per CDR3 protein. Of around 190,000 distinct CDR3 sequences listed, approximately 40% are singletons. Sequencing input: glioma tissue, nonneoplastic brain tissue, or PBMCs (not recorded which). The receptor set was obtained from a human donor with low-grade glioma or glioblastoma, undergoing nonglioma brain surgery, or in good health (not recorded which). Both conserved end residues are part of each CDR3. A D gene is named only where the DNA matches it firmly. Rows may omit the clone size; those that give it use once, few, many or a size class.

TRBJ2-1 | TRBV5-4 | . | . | TGTGCCAGCACTAAGACGGGCAATTACAATGAGCAGTTCTTC | CASTKTGNYNEQFF
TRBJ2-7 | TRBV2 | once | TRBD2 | TGTGCCAGCAAGGAAGCGGGATACTACGAGCAGTACTTC | CASKEAGYYEQYF
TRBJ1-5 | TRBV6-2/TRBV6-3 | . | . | TGTGCCACCAAGTCAAGGGACCAGCCCCAGCATTTT | CATKSRDQPQHF
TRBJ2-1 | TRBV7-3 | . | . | TGCGACAGCAGCCAAGTTTTGGGACCTAGCTCCTACAATGAGCAGTTCTTC | CDSSQVLGPSSYNEQFF
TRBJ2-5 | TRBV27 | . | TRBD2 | TGTGCCAGCAGCACACCAGCGGGAATGGATGGGACCAAGTACTTC | CASSTPAGMDGTKYF
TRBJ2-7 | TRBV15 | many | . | TGTGCCACCAGCAGAGATAATGGCGAGCAGTACTTC | CATSRDNGEQYF
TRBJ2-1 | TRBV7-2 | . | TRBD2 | TGTGCCAGCAGCTTAAGAGCGGGGGAGGGCTACAATGAGCAGTTCTTC | CASSLRAGEGYNEQFF
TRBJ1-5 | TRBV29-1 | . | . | TGCAGCGCGGTAAGGTCAGGTCATCCCCAGCATTTT | CSAVRSGHPQHF
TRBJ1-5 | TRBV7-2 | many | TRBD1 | TGTGCCAGCAGCAAACAGGGGAATCAGCCCCAGCATTTT | CASSKQGNQPQHF
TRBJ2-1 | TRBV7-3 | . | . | TGTGCCAGCAGCTTAAACCGTCGGGATGAGAAGTTCTTC | CASSLNRRDEKFF
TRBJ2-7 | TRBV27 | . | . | TGTGCCAGCAGTTTGTGGGGGTTCTCCTACGAGCAGTACTTC | CASSLWGFSYEQYF
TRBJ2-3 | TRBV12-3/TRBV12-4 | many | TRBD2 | TGTGCCAGCAGCTCTCTACTAGCGGCCTACACAGATACGCAGTATTTT | CASSSLLAAYTDTQYF
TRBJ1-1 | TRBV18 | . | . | TGTGCCAGCTCACCACGGAACGGGGAGGAAGCTTTCTTT | CASSPRNGEEAFF
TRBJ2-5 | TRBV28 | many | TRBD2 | TGTGCCAGCAGTTTAGGGACTAGCGGGAGGGCCGGGGAGACCCAGTACTTC | CASSLGTSGRAGETQYF
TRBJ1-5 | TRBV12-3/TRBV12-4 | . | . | TGTGCCAGCAGTTTAAGGGATGTTCAGCCCCAGCATTTT | CASSLRDVQPQHF
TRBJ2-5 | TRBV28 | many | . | TGTGCCAGCAGTTTCTTGTCGGGCGTAGAGACCCAGTACTTC | CASSFLSGVETQYF
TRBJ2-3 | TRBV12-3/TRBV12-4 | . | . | TGTGCCAGCAGTCCCGGGATAGGGTGGACAGATACGCAGTATTTT | CASSPGIGWTDTQYF
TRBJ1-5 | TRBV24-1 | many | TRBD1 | TGTGCCACCAGTGATTCGAGACAGGGAGGCAATCAGCCCCAGCATTTT | CATSDSRQGGNQPQHF
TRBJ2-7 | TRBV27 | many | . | TGTGCCAGCAGTTTATCTAGGGCCTACGAGCAGTACTTC | CASSLSRAYEQYF
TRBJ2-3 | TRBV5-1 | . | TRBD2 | TGCGCCAGCAGCTTGGACAGGACTAGCAGAGATACGCAGTATTTT | CASSLDRTSRDTQYF
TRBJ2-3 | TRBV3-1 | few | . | TGTGCCAGCAGCCAAGCGACAGATACGCAGTATTTT | CASSQATDTQYF
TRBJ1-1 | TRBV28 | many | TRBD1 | TGTGCCAGCAGCCGCTGGACAGGGACAACTGAAGCTTTCTTT | CASSRWTGTTEAFF
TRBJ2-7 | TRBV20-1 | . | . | TGCAGTGCTATAGAATCCGGTTCCTACGAGCAGTACTTC | CSAIESGSYEQYF
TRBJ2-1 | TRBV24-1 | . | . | TGTGCCACCAGTGATAGTATAGGGGGAGGCTACAATGAGCAGTTCTTC | CATSDSIGGGYNEQFF
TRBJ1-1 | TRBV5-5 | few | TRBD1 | TGTGCCAGCAGCCTAACGACAGGGAACCCCACTGAAGCTTTCTTT | CASSLTTGNPTEAFF
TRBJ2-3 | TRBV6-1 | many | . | TGTGCCAGCAGTGAAGGGGGGCCAGATACGCAGTATTTT | CASSEGGPDTQYF
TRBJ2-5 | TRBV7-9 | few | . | TGTGCCAGCAGCCCTGACAGCCTCACCCAAGAGACCCAGTACTTC | CASSPDSLTQETQYF
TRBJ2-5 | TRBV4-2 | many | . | TGTGCCAGCAGCCAAGAATCACAGACCCAGTACTTC | CASSQESQTQYF
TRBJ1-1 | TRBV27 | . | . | TGTGCCAGCCGCGGGAGGGGGAACACTGAAGCTTTATTT | CASRGRGNTEALF
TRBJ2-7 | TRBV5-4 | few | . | TGTGCCAGCAGAAGGAGGGAGTCCCTCCACGAGCAGTACTTC | CASRRRESLHEQYF
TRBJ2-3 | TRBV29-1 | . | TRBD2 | TGCAGCGTTACGACTAGCGGGGCCTATACGCAGTATTTT | CSVTTSGAYTQYF
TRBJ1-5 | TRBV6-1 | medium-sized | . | TGTGCCAGCAGTCTTTTGTCGGGGTATAGCAATCAGCCCCAGCATTTT | CASSLLSGYSNQPQHF
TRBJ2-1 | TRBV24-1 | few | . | TGTGCCACCAGTGATCCTGGGGTGACAGCTTCAGGAGAGCAGTTCTTC | CATSDPGVTASGEQFF
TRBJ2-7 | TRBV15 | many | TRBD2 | TGTGCCACCAGCCCCCTTGTAGGCGGGAGTAAGGACGAGCAGTACTTC | CATSPLVGGSKDEQYF
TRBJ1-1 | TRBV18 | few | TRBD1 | TGTGCCAGCTCACCCGAAACAGGGGGGAGTTTGATGAGTGCTTTCTTT | CASSPETGGSLMSAFF
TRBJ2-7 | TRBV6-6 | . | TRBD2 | TGCGCCAGCAGTGAGACCGGACTAGCGGGAGGTAATCCGTACGAGCAGTACTTC | CASSETGLAGGNPYEQYF
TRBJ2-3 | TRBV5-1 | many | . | TGCGCCAGCAGCTTGGCCCCTAGTTCAGATACGCAGTATTTT | CASSLAPSSDTQYF
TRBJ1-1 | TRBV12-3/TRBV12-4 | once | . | TGTGCCAGCAGTTTTTACGAGAACACTGAAGCTTTCTTT | CASSFYENTEAFF
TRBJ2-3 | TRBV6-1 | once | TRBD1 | TGTGCCAGGACTACCACAGGGGGCTCCTACGAGCAGTATTTT | CARTTTGGSYEQYF
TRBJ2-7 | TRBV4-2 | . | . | TGTGCCAGCAGCCAAGATCCTGCTGAGGTGACCAGAGATACCGAGCAGTACTTC | CASSQDPAEVTRDTEQYF
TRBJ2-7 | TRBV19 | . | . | TGTGCCAGTAGTATGACGGATTCCGCCGGAGACGAGCAGTACTTC | CASSMTDSAGDEQYF
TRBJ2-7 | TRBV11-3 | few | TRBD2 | TGTGCCAGCAGCTTAGACGGACTAGACTACGAGCAGTACTTC | CASSLDGLDYEQYF